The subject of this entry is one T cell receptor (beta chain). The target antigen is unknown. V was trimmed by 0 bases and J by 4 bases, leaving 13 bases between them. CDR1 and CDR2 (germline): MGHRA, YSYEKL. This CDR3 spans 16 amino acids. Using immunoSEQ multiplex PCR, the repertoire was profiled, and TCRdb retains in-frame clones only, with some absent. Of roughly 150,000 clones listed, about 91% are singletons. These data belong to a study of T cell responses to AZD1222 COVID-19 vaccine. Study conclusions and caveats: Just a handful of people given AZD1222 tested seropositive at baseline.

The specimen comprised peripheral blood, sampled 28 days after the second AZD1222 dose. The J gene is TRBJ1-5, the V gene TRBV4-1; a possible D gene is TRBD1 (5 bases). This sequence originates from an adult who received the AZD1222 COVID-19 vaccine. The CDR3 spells CASSQEVGAGNQPQHF. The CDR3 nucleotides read TGCGCCAGCAGCCAAGAGGTCGGGGCGGGTAATCAGCCCCAGCATTTT.